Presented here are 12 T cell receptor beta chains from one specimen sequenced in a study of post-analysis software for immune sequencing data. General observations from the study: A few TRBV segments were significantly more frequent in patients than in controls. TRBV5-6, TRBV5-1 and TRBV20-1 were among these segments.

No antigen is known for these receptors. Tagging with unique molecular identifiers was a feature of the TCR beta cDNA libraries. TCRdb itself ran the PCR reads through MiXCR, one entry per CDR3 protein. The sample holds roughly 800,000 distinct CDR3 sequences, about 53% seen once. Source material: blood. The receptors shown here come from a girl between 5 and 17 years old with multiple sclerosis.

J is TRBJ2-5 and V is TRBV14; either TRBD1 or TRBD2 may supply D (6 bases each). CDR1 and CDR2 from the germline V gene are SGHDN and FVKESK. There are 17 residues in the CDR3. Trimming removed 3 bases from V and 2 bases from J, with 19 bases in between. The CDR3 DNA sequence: TGTGCCAGCAGCCACAGTGGGGGGCGGAGGAATCAAGAGACCCAGTACTTC. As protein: CASSHSGGRRNQETQYF.

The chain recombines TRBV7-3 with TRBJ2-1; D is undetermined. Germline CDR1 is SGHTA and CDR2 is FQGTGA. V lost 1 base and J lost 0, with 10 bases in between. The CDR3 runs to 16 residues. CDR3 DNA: TGTGCCAGCAGCTTAAATTGGGGAAACTCCTACAATGAGCAGTTCTTC. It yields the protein CASSLNWGNSYNEQFF.

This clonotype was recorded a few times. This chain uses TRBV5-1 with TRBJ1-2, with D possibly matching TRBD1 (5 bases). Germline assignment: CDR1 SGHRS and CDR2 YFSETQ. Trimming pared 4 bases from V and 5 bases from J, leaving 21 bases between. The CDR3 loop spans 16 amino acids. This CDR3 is CASSARPGLAFYGYTF. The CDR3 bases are TGCGCCAGCAGCGCACGTCCGGGACTTGCTTTTTATGGCTACACCTTC. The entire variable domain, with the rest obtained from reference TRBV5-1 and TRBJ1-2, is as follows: KAGVTQTPRYLIKTRGQQVTLSCSPISGHRSVSWYQQTPGQGLQFLFEYFSETQRNKGNFPGRFSGRQFSNSRSEMNVSTLELGDSALYLCASSARPGLAFYGYTFGSGTRLTVV.

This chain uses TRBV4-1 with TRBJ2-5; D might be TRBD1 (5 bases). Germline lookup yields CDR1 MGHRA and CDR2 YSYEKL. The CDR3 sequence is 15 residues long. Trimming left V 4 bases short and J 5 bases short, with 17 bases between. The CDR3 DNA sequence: TGCGCCAGCAGCCTTGCGGATAGGGGTTGGGAGACCCAGTACTTC. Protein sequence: CASSLADRGWETQYF.

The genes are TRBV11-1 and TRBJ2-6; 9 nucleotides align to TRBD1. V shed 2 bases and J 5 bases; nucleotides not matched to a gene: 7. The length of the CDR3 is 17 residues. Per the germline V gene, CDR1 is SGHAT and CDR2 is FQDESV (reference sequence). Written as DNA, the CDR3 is TGTGCCAGCAGCTTAACCGGGACAGGGAGGCGGGCCAACGTCCTGACTTTC. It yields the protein CASSLTGTGRRANVLTF.

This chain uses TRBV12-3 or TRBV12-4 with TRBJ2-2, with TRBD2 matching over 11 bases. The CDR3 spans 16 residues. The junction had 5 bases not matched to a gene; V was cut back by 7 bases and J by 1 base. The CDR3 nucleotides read TGTGCCAGCATCATAGCGGGAGGGAGGAACACCGGGGAGCTGTTTTTT. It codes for CASIIAGGRNTGELFF.

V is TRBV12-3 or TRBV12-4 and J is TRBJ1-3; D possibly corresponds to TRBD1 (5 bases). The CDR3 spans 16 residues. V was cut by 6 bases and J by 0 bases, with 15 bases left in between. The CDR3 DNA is TGTGCCAGCAGGAACTTAGGGGACCCCTCTGGAAACACCATATATTTT. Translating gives CASRNLGDPSGNTIYF.

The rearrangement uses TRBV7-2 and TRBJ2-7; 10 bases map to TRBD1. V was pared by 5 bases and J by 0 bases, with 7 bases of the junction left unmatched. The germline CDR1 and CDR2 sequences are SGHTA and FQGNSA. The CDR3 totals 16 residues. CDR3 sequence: CASSAGQGISSYEQYF. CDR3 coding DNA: TGTGCCAGCAGCGCGGGACAGGGGATAAGCTCCTACGAGCAGTACTTC.

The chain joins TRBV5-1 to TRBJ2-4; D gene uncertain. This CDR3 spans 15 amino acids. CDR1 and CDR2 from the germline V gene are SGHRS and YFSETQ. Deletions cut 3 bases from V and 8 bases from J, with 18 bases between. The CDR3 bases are TGCGCCAGCAGCTCCCTACGGCGGTCAGAGGACATTCAGTACTTC. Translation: CASSSLRRSEDIQYF. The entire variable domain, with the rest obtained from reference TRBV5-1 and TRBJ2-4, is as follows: KAGVTQTPRYLIKTRGQQVTLSCSPISGHRSVSWYQQTPGQGLQFLFEYFSETQRNKGNFPGRFSGRQFSNSRSEMNVSTLELGDSALYLCASSSLRRSEDIQYFGAGTRLSVL.

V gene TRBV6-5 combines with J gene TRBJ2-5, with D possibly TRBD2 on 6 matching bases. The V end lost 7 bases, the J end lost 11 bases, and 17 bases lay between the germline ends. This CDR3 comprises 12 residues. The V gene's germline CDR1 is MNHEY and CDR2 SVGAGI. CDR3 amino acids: CASIGTTGEQYF. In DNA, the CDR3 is TGTGCCAGCATAGGTACCACGGGGGAGCAGTACTTC.

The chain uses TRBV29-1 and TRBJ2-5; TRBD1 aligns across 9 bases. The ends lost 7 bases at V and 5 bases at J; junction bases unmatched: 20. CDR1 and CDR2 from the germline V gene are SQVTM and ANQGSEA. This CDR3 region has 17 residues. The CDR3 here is CSARGRNRGLFEETQYF. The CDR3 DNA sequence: TGCAGCGCCCGCGGGCGAAACAGGGGGCTTTTCGAGGAGACCCAGTACTTC.

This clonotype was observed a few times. The CDR3 is CASSITSGGAYEQYF. The CDR3 nucleotides are TGTGCCAGCAGCATAACTAGCGGGGGGGCCTACGAGCAGTACTTC. The chain is built from TRBV7-2 and TRBJ2-7; 13 nucleotides line up with TRBD2. The CDR3 length is 15 residues. In germline, CDR1 is SGHTA, CDR2 FQGNSA. V dropped 5 bases and J dropped 2; count of bases not matched to a gene: 3.